This paragraph covers one TCR beta chain sequence. Its specificity is unknown. The PCR employed 60 Vbeta primers together with 13 Jbeta primers. TCRdb's copy holds only in-frame clones and misses some; the assay was immunoSEQ multiplex PCR. Counted here are fewer than 150,000 clones, about 80% occurring once; the ten biggest clones make up roughly 9.2%. This sample is part of a study of cytomegalovirus exposure and HLA in healthy donors. General study findings and limits: Fewer N-insertions than the roughly 670-donor mean were reportedly shown by an Asian-associated ancestry cluster in a later analysis.

V lost 4 bases, J lost 3 bases, and 5 bases stayed unmatched. Germline assignment: CDR1 SGHDT and CDR2 YYEEEE. This CDR3 contains 14 residues. This TCR was recovered from a female donor in good health and CMV-seropositive. The source material was PBMCs. V usage is TRBV5-6 and J usage is TRBJ2-7; 9 bases are a match to TRBD1. The CDR3 is CASSGDRVNYEQYF. CDR3 coding DNA: TGTGCCAGCAGCGGGGACAGGGTAAACTACGAGCAGTACTTC.